The source of this TCR beta chain is a study of spatial heterogeneity in lung cancer (dated by TCRdb to the late 2010s). At the level of the whole study: Beta-chain transcripts were consistently detected in greater numbers than alpha-chain transcripts, which likely reflected higher beta-chain transcript abundance. TCR alpha and beta repertoires were quantitatively compared across multiple tumor regions, matched nontumor lung and blood in non-small cell lung cancer. Nonsynonymous mutation counts, determined by whole-exome sequencing of tumor tissue, were related to TCR repertoire features. Both alpha and beta chains were TCR-sequenced in around 220 tumor regions, under 85 matched nontumor lung samples and some 50 PBMC samples obtained at surgery. In the raw uncorrected reads, each unique combination of TCR and UMI appeared more than ten times on average.

Sample time point, as interpreted from the label and publication: sample taken at primary tumor resection. Whole RNA extracted from tumor and nontumor lung tissue, or from cryopreserved PBMC samples, was used for TCR sequencing without cell sorting. Samples were obtained from 65 to 90 patients with early-stage, untreated non-small cell lung cancer from the lung TRACERx cohort. Only patients with enough RNA available from two or more tumor regions were chosen for TCR sequencing. This clonotype was seen only a few times. Its antigen is still unknown. There are no base qualities to consult, and no much larger clone falls within one base. Results the study describes overall, beyond this receptor: Additional single-cell paired TCR alpha and beta sequencing was considered necessary to confirm, at a functional level, the hypothesis that regional TCRs recognize regional mutations. Ubiquitous expanded tumor TCRs showed up in blood more often at tumor resection than at routine follow-up.

The germline V gene (reference sequence) sets CDR1 to SEHNR and CDR2 to FQNEAQ. From its cysteine to its phenylalanine, the CDR3 spans 18 amino acids. The retained sequence is limited to the CDR3, 54 bases, with the frame set at the first base. V is pruned by 3 bases and J by 0 bases, leaving 7 bases of the junction without a gene match. The library was generated by 5' RACE. Data came from a NextSeq 500. The TCR library protocol attached a unique molecular identifier to each TCR cDNA molecule to allow correction of PCR and sequencing errors. The authors' analysis ran thus. Decombinator tools were used for TCR identification, UMI-based error correction and CDR3 extraction. Expanded TCRs were defined as those above a frequency of 2 per 1,000, corresponding to the top 1% of the tumor frequency distribution. Each repertoire was subsampled 100 times to 5,000 TCRs, after which Renyi diversity was computed with the R vegan package. CDR3 similarity networks were built from amino acid triplet string-kernel similarity, connecting CDR3s with pairwise similarity above 0.82. TCRdb ran its own pipeline on the public reads, namely fastp trimming at Q25 and MiXCR clone calling, and kept in-frame beta chains. A single entry per CDR3 protein holds the most common genes and DNA from its merged rows. The V and J calls here are based on TCRdb, not the publication. This sample holds approximately 82,000 distinct CDR3 sequences; 10% to 15% were observed only once. Around 4.3% of the sample belongs to the ten largest clones.

The source material was PBMCs, sampled at surgery. The TCR comes from a male donor with early-stage non-small cell lung cancer. This chain is built from TRBV7-9 and TRBJ2-6, with 8 bases aligning to TRBD1. The DNA sequence follows: TGTGCCAGCAGCTTCCTGACAGGGGACCTCTCTGGGGCCAACGTCCTGACTTTC. This translates into CASSFLTGDLSGANVLTF.